The rows below give T cell receptor beta chains drawn from one sample of a study of blood T cells in healthy people across ages. MiXCR was run by TCRdb on the 5' RACE reads, yielding one entry per CDR3 protein. This table has approximately 800,000 distinct CDR3 sequences, more than 50% appearing once. Input material: blood. Receptors originate from a man in his forties in good health. CDR3s include the opening cysteine and the closing phenylalanine or tryptophan. The D gene is left open where the match is weak. The size of a clone is reported for some rows only, either as once, few or many, or as a class for expanded clones.

j_gene: TRBJ2-3
abundance: NA
d_gene: NA
v_gene: TRBV27
len: 15
CDR3nt: TGTGCCAGCAGTTTATCGGTAGCAGGGACAGATACGCAGTATTTT
CDR3aa: CASSLSVAGTDTQYF

j_gene: TRBJ2-1
abundance: NA
d_gene: NA
v_gene: TRBV20-1
len: 13
CDR3nt: TGCAGTGCTAGGAGGTTAGGTTACAATGAGCAGTTCTTC
CDR3aa: CSARRLGYNEQFF

j_gene: TRBJ2-1
abundance: NA
d_gene: NA
v_gene: TRBV3-1
len: 15
CDR3nt: TGTGCCAGCAGCCCGGGACGGACGGTTAAAAATGAGCAGTTCTTC
CDR3aa: CASSPGRTVKNEQFF

j_gene: TRBJ2-6
abundance: once
d_gene: NA
v_gene: TRBV5-1
len: 17
CDR3nt: TGCGCCAGCAGCTCAAAGAACAGCGCCTCTGGGGCCAACGTCCTGACTTTC
CDR3aa: CASSSKNSASGANVLTF

j_gene: TRBJ2-3
abundance: NA
d_gene: NA
v_gene: TRBV7-9
len: 14
CDR3nt: TGTGCCAGCAGCTTAGGTGGGGACTCGGATACGCAGTATTTT
CDR3aa: CASSLGGDSDTQYF

j_gene: TRBJ2-5
abundance: few
d_gene: NA
v_gene: TRBV19
len: 15
CDR3nt: TGTGCCAGTAGTTCCTACAGCCGAGCGGAAGAGACCCAGTACTTC
CDR3aa: CASSSYSRAEETQYF

j_gene: TRBJ2-7
abundance: NA
d_gene: TRBD1
v_gene: TRBV10-3
len: 16
CDR3nt: TGTGCCATCAGTGAGTCGGGGACAGTGAAAAGCTACGAGCAGTACTTC
CDR3aa: CAISESGTVKSYEQYF

j_gene: TRBJ2-1
abundance: NA
d_gene: NA
v_gene: TRBV7-6
len: 15
CDR3nt: TGTGCCAGCAGCCCTAGACCACTAGTGGGCAATGAGCAGTTCTTC
CDR3aa: CASSPRPLVGNEQFF

j_gene: TRBJ2-5
abundance: NA
d_gene: TRBD2
v_gene: TRBV6-1
len: 16
CDR3nt: TGTGCCAGCAGTCTAGCGGGACTGGGTGGGTCGGAGACCCAGTACTTC
CDR3aa: CASSLAGLGGSETQYF

j_gene: TRBJ2-1
abundance: NA
d_gene: NA
v_gene: TRBV14
len: 12
CDR3nt: TGTGCCAGCAGCCAGTTCCAAGAGACCCAGTTCTTC
CDR3aa: CASSQFQETQFF

j_gene: TRBJ2-2
abundance: NA
d_gene: NA
v_gene: TRBV7-3
len: 16
CDR3nt: TGTGCCAGCAGCTTCCCAGTGGGGGTAAACACCGGGGAGCTGTTTTTT
CDR3aa: CASSFPVGVNTGELFF

j_gene: TRBJ1-1
abundance: NA
d_gene: NA
v_gene: TRBV4-3
len: 14
CDR3nt: TGCGCCAGCAGCCAAGAGCAGGAGAACACTGAAGCTTTCTTT
CDR3aa: CASSQEQENTEAFF

j_gene: TRBJ1-1
abundance: once
d_gene: NA
v_gene: TRBV5-1
len: 14
CDR3nt: TGCGCCAGCAGCTTGAGCTCAGCGAACACTGAAGCTTTCTTT
CDR3aa: CASSLSSANTEAFF

j_gene: TRBJ2-3
abundance: NA
d_gene: NA
v_gene: TRBV5-1
len: 15
CDR3nt: TGCGCCAGCAGCTTTTTCCTAGACGTTGGGGATACGCAGTATTTT
CDR3aa: CASSFFLDVGDTQYF

j_gene: TRBJ2-3
abundance: few
d_gene: NA
v_gene: TRBV30
len: 14
CDR3nt: TGTGCCTGGGGGCGACAGTCCCCCTCAGATACGCAGTATTTT
CDR3aa: CAWGRQSPSDTQYF

j_gene: TRBJ1-2
abundance: NA
d_gene: NA
v_gene: TRBV6-6
len: 11
CDR3nt: TGTGCCAGCCACACTGGGAGTGGCTACACCTTC
CDR3aa: CASHTGSGYTF

j_gene: TRBJ2-1
abundance: once
d_gene: NA
v_gene: TRBV20-1
len: 14
CDR3nt: TGCAGTGCTAGCATCGACAGCAGCTACAATGAGCAGTTCTTC
CDR3aa: CSASIDSSYNEQFF

j_gene: TRBJ2-7
abundance: few
d_gene: NA
v_gene: TRBV20-1
len: 13
CDR3nt: TGCAGTGCTAGGGGTCAGGCAAGAAACGAGCAGTACTTC
CDR3aa: CSARGQARNEQYF

j_gene: TRBJ2-7
abundance: NA
d_gene: TRBD2
v_gene: TRBV20-1
len: 15
CDR3nt: TGCAGTGCTAGAGTTATGGGCCGGGGGGACTACGAGCAGTACTTC
CDR3aa: CSARVMGRGDYEQYF

j_gene: TRBJ1-2
abundance: NA
d_gene: NA
v_gene: TRBV27
len: 13
CDR3nt: TGTGCCAGCAGGGACAGCTACCACTGGGGCTACACCTTC
CDR3aa: CASRDSYHWGYTF

j_gene: TRBJ2-1
abundance: NA
d_gene: TRBD1
v_gene: TRBV7-2
len: 18
CDR3nt: TGTGCCAGCAGCTTTCGAGTTCGACAGGGGAGCTCCTACAATGAGCAGTTCTTC
CDR3aa: CASSFRVRQGSSYNEQFF

j_gene: TRBJ2-6
abundance: NA
d_gene: NA
v_gene: TRBV3-1
len: 15
CDR3nt: TGTGCCAGCAGCTTGGGACTTGGTGGGGCCAACGTCCTGACTTTC
CDR3aa: CASSLGLGGANVLTF

j_gene: TRBJ2-7
abundance: few
d_gene: NA
v_gene: TRBV29-1
len: 10
CDR3nt: TGCAGCGCCGTCTCCTACGAGCAGTACTTC
CDR3aa: CSAVSYEQYF

j_gene: TRBJ2-3
abundance: NA
d_gene: TRBD2
v_gene: TRBV7-8
len: 15
CDR3nt: TGTGCCAACAGCTTAGCGGGAGCGATCACAGATACGCAGTATTTT
CDR3aa: CANSLAGAITDTQYF

j_gene: TRBJ2-5
abundance: NA
d_gene: TRBD2
v_gene: TRBV7-2
len: 15
CDR3nt: TGTGCCAGCAGCCGACTAGCGGGCCTACAAGAGACCCAGTACTTC
CDR3aa: CASSRLAGLQETQYF

j_gene: TRBJ2-7
abundance: NA
d_gene: TRBD2
v_gene: TRBV11-3
len: 16
CDR3nt: TGTGCCAGCAGCCTCGAGCGGGGGCTGGGGGACTACGAGCAGTACTTC
CDR3aa: CASSLERGLGDYEQYF

j_gene: TRBJ1-4
abundance: NA
d_gene: TRBD1
v_gene: TRBV20-1
len: 14
CDR3nt: TGCAGTGCTCCCCGGACAGGGGCGAATGAAAAACTGTTTTTT
CDR3aa: CSAPRTGANEKLFF

j_gene: TRBJ2-4
abundance: NA
d_gene: NA
v_gene: TRBV11-2
len: 12
CDR3nt: TGTGCCAGCAGCACGCCGGGGTACATTCAGTACTTC
CDR3aa: CASSTPGYIQYF

j_gene: TRBJ2-5
abundance: NA
d_gene: TRBD2
v_gene: TRBV28
len: 16
CDR3nt: TGTGCCAGCTTATTCGGGACTAGCGGGAGAGAAGAGACCCAGTACTTC
CDR3aa: CASLFGTSGREETQYF

j_gene: TRBJ2-3
abundance: NA
d_gene: TRBD1
v_gene: TRBV20-1
len: 15
CDR3nt: TGCAGTGCTAGTATCGGGACAGGACGCACAGATACGCAGTATTTT
CDR3aa: CSASIGTGRTDTQYF

j_gene: TRBJ2-7
abundance: NA
d_gene: TRBD1
v_gene: TRBV6-6
len: 15
CDR3nt: TGTGCCAGCAGTTACGCGGGACAGGGGGTATACGAGCAGTACTTC
CDR3aa: CASSYAGQGVYEQYF

j_gene: TRBJ2-7
abundance: NA
d_gene: NA
v_gene: TRBV6-1
len: 14
CDR3nt: TGTGCCAGCAGTGAAGACGGGCGCTCCTACGAGCAGTACTTC
CDR3aa: CASSEDGRSYEQYF

j_gene: TRBJ2-5
abundance: NA
d_gene: NA
v_gene: TRBV9
len: 16
CDR3nt: TGTGCCAGCAGCGTAGCTTGGCGGGGCGGAAGAGAGACCCAGTACTTC
CDR3aa: CASSVAWRGGRETQYF

j_gene: TRBJ2-6
abundance: few
d_gene: NA
v_gene: TRBV6-2/TRBV6-3
len: 17
CDR3nt: TGTGCCAGCAGTTTACAATATCTCTTCTCTGGGGCCAACGTCCTGACTTTC
CDR3aa: CASSLQYLFSGANVLTF

j_gene: TRBJ2-7
abundance: NA
d_gene: NA
v_gene: TRBV2
len: 14
CDR3nt: TGTGCCAGCAGTGAGGAAGCAGTTGCCTACGAGCAGTACTTC
CDR3aa: CASSEEAVAYEQYF

j_gene: TRBJ2-7
abundance: NA
d_gene: NA
v_gene: TRBV28
len: 16
CDR3nt: TGTGCCAGCAGGCAAAACCGGGACACACGCTATTACGAGCAGTACTTC
CDR3aa: CASRQNRDTRYYEQYF

j_gene: TRBJ2-1
abundance: NA
d_gene: TRBD2
v_gene: TRBV27
len: 15
CDR3nt: TGTGCCAGCAGTTTAACTAGCGACTACTACAATGAGCAGTTCTTC
CDR3aa: CASSLTSDYYNEQFF

j_gene: TRBJ2-4
abundance: NA
d_gene: TRBD1
v_gene: TRBV7-8
len: 17
CDR3nt: TGTGCCAGCAGCGAGAATAACAGGGGGCTGTCCAAAAACATTCAGTACTTC
CDR3aa: CASSENNRGLSKNIQYF

j_gene: TRBJ1-4
abundance: NA
d_gene: NA
v_gene: TRBV5-6
len: 15
CDR3nt: TGTGCCAGCAGTTCGGGTATAACGGGGAATGAAAAACTGTTTTTT
CDR3aa: CASSSGITGNEKLFF

j_gene: TRBJ2-1
abundance: NA
d_gene: TRBD2
v_gene: TRBV5-1
len: 13
CDR3nt: TGCGCCAGCGAGGGACTAGCGGGGAATGAGCAGTTCTTC
CDR3aa: CASEGLAGNEQFF

j_gene: TRBJ2-5
abundance: NA
d_gene: NA
v_gene: TRBV6-5
len: 15
CDR3nt: TGTGCCAGCAGTTATTTCAGGGGCCGGGAAGAGACCCAGTACTTC
CDR3aa: CASSYFRGREETQYF

j_gene: TRBJ2-5
abundance: NA
d_gene: TRBD2
v_gene: TRBV20-1
len: 16
CDR3nt: TGCAGTGCTATAGAGCCCCTAGCGGCCGTCCAAGAGACCCAGTACTTC
CDR3aa: CSAIEPLAAVQETQYF

j_gene: TRBJ1-2
abundance: NA
d_gene: TRBD1
v_gene: TRBV9
len: 15
CDR3nt: TGTGCCAGCAGTGTAGGGTTCACAGGGGGCGATGGCTACACCTTC
CDR3aa: CASSVGFTGGDGYTF

j_gene: TRBJ2-3
abundance: many
d_gene: NA
v_gene: TRBV10-3
len: 11
CDR3nt: TGTGCCATCACGGTCCGAGATACGCAGTATTTT
CDR3aa: CAITVRDTQYF